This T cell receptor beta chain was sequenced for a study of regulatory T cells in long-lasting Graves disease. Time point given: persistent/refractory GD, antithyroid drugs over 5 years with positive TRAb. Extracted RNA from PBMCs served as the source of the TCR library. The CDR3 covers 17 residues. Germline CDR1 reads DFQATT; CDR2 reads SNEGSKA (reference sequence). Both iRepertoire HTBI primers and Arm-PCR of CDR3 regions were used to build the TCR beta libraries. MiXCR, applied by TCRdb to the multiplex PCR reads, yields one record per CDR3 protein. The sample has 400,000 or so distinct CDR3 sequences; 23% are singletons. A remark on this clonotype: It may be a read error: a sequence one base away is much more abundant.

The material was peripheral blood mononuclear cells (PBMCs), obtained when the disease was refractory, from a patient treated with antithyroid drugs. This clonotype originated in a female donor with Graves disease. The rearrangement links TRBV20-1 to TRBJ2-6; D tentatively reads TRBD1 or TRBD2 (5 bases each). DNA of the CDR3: TGCGGTGCTAGGATTCAGGGTTCGGGATCTGGGGCCAACGTCCTGACTTTC. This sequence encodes CGARIQGSGSGANVLTF.